Listed below are T cell receptor beta chains from one sample, sequenced in a study of T cell repertoires in cytomegalovirus infection. MiXCR was run by TCRdb on the reads, yielding one entry per CDR3 protein. The table includes about a million distinct CDR3 sequences, roughly 30% detected once. The antigens of these receptors remain unknown. The source was cultured CD8+ T cells from PBMCs, collected from culture after CMV antigen stimulation. Source of these receptors: a human donor in good health (CMV status not recorded). Some clones in this sample may be carry-over from other donors' samples. CDR3s include the opening cysteine and the closing phenylalanine or tryptophan. D genes are given only for firm matches. A row's size may be missing; if present it is once, few, many or a size class.

>TRBV20-1|.|TRBJ1-1|.
CSARGDNRLFSLNTEAFF
TGCAGTGCTAGAGGGGACAATCGGTTATTTTCATTGAACACTGAAGCTTTCTTT
>TRBV6-5|.|TRBJ1-2|.
CASSYSGGPARGYTF
TGTGCCAGCAGTTACTCAGGCGGGCCTGCGCGGGGCTACACCTTC
>TRBV27|.|TRBJ2-7|.
CASAAPGHPGYEQYF
TGTGCCAGCGCTGCGCCGGGCCACCCAGGCTACGAGCAGTACTTC
>TRBV7-8|TRBD1|TRBJ2-4|many
CASSLPGTGGVDIQYF
TGTGCCAGCAGCCTCCCCGGGACAGGGGGGGTAGACATTCAGTACTTC
>TRBV13|.|TRBJ2-1|.
CASSSSPRGNEQFF
TGTGCCAGCAGCTCCTCGCCCCGTGGTAATGAGCAGTTCTTC
>TRBV5-5|.|TRBJ2-1|.
CASTPPRDRGPYNEQFF
TGTGCCAGCACCCCGCCGAGGGATCGTGGACCCTACAATGAGCAGTTCTTC
>TRBV7-8|.|TRBJ2-7|many
CASSVILGTGTLSYEQYF
TGTGCCAGCAGCGTAATATTGGGCACCGGGACACTCTCCTACGAGCAGTACTTC
>TRBV7-9|.|TRBJ2-7|.
CASSFRSGSSYEQYF
TGTGCCAGCAGCTTTAGGTCGGGGAGCTCCTACGAGCAGTACTTC
>TRBV7-2|.|TRBJ2-7|few
CASSTLDGGESSYEQYF
TGTGCCAGCAGCACCTTGGACGGCGGGGAAAGCTCCTACGAGCAGTACTTC
>TRBV29-1|TRBD1|TRBJ2-1|.
CSVEDWGQETYNEQFF
TGCAGCGTTGAAGACTGGGGACAGGAGACTTACAATGAGCAGTTCTTC
>TRBV7-6|.|TRBJ2-3|once
CASSHPKRAFSTDTQYF
TGTGCCAGCAGCCACCCCAAGAGGGCCTTTAGCACAGATACGCAGTATTTT
>TRBV7-9|TRBD1|TRBJ2-2|many
CASSPPSGGTGGVVRELFF
TGTGCCAGCAGCCCCCCATCGGGCGGGACAGGGGGCGTCGTCAGGGAGCTGTTTTTT
>TRBV27|.|TRBJ2-7|.
CASWALGYEQYF
TGTGCCAGCTGGGCACTGGGCTACGAGCAGTACTTC
>TRBV7-3|TRBD1|TRBJ2-5|.
CASSPLGQGLSETQYF
TGTGCCAGCAGCCCGCTCGGACAGGGTCTTTCGGAGACCCAGTACTTC
>TRBV7-9|.|TRBJ1-3|.
CASRHTERPGNTIYF
TGTGCCAGCAGACACACAGAAAGACCTGGAAACACCATATATTTT
>TRBV4-2|TRBD2|TRBJ2-2|.
CASSQDGEGGELFF
TGTGCCAGCAGCCAAGATGGGGAGGGCGGGGAGCTGTTTTTT
>TRBV29-1|.|TRBJ2-2|.
CSVEATDGFPGELFF
TGCAGCGTTGAGGCGACAGATGGATTCCCCGGGGAGCTGTTTTTT
>TRBV19|TRBD2|TRBJ2-1|.
CASSISGLAGLAYYNEQFF
TGTGCCAGTAGTATCTCGGGACTAGCGGGGTTAGCGTACTACAATGAGCAGTTCTTC
>TRBV9|TRBD1|TRBJ2-3|.
CASSVDWDRGADTQYF
TGTGCCAGCAGCGTAGACTGGGACAGGGGAGCAGATACGCAGTATTTT
>TRBV6-1|.|TRBJ2-3|few
CASSGTRAHTDTQYF
TGTGCCAGCAGTGGGACAAGGGCCCACACAGATACGCAGTATTTT
>TRBV19|.|TRBJ2-5|.
CASSRDHRETQYF
TGTGCCAGTAGTCGGGACCACCGGGAGACCCAGTACTTC
>TRBV20-1|.|TRBJ2-2|.
CSAIDKGQNTGELFF
TGCAGTGCTATAGACAAGGGCCAAAACACCGGGGAGCTGTTTTTT
>TRBV15|.|TRBJ1-1|.
CATSRGKRGGTEAFF
TGTGCCACCAGCAGAGGGAAGAGAGGCGGCACTGAAGCTTTCTTT
>TRBV10-3|.|TRBJ2-5|.
CAISWDFQETQYF
TGTGCCATCAGTTGGGACTTTCAAGAGACCCAGTACTTC
>TRBV7-2|TRBD2|TRBJ2-5|.
CASFLAGGHQETQYF
TGTGCCAGCTTCTTAGCGGGGGGGCACCAAGAGACCCAGTACTTC
>TRBV11-1|.|TRBJ2-3|.
CASSLGAVSF
TGTGCCAGCAGCTTAGGGGCAGTTTCATTT
>TRBV12-3/TRBV12-4|.|TRBJ1-3|.
CASSLSPGSPSGNTIYF
TGTGCCAGCAGTTTAAGTCCCGGGAGTCCCTCTGGAAACACCATATATTTT
>TRBV6-5|.|TRBJ1-1|.
CANSSRTVNTEAFF
TGTGCCAACAGTTCGCGGACAGTGAACACTGAAGCTTTCTTT
>TRBV4-1|.|TRBJ1-4|few
CASSQGTKLFF
TGCGCCAGCAGCCAAGGGACCAAACTGTTTTTT
>TRBV28|.|TRBJ1-5|.
CASSFGREDQPQHF
TGTGCCAGCAGTTTTGGGAGGGAGGATCAGCCCCAGCATTTT
>TRBV20-1|TRBD2|TRBJ2-5|.
CSARDIGSSGGTQYF
TGCAGTGCTAGAGATATCGGAAGTAGCGGGGGGACCCAGTACTTC
>TRBV4-2|TRBD1|TRBJ2-4|.
CASSPRAGQEDIQYF
TGTGCCAGCAGCCCCCGGGCGGGACAGGAGGACATTCAGTACTTC
>TRBV19|.|TRBJ2-3|.
CASSIAGGQADTQYF
TGTGCCAGTAGTATAGCTGGAGGGCAGGCAGATACGCAGTATTTT
>TRBV7-6|TRBD1|TRBJ1-1|many
CASSPGQVNTEAFF
TGTGCCAGCAGCCCGGGACAGGTGAACACTGAAGCTTTCTTT
>TRBV7-6|.|TRBJ1-6|few
CAVVSAGVKSPLHF
TGTGCCGTCGTCTCGGCAGGGGTAAAATCACCCCTCCACTTT
>TRBV28|TRBD2|TRBJ2-2|few
CASSTSGGSHTGELFF
TGTGCCAGCAGCACTAGCGGGGGGTCTCACACCGGGGAGCTGTTTTTT
>TRBV7-2|TRBD1|TRBJ2-6|many
CASSTRQGPAAGANVLTF
TGTGCCAGCAGCACCCGACAGGGACCGGCGGCTGGGGCCAACGTCCTGACTTTC
>TRBV7-9|.|TRBJ2-7|once
CASSSTPGTYYEQYF
TGTGCCAGCAGCTCTACTCCCGGGACCTACTACGAGCAGTACTTC
>TRBV5-1|TRBD2|TRBJ2-5|few
CASSLDPPYGAGVVQETQYF
TGCGCCAGCAGCTTGGATCCGCCGTATGGAGCGGGGGTAGTACAGGAGACCCAGTACTTC
>TRBV5-4|.|TRBJ2-1|.
CASSSPDWSYNEQFF
TGTGCCAGCAGCTCCCCCGACTGGTCCTACAATGAGCAGTTCTTC
>TRBV4-3|.|TRBJ1-5|many
CASSQELGAGDQPQHF
TGCGCCAGCAGCCAAGAACTTGGGGCAGGGGATCAGCCCCAGCATTTT
>TRBV6-1|.|TRBJ2-2|few
CASSGARIAGELFF
TGTGCCAGCAGTGGGGCACGGATAGCCGGGGAGCTGTTTTTT